This entry lists 9 T cell receptor beta chains sequenced from one sample in a study of beta chain features in type 1 diabetes. Sequenced material consisted of expressed TCRB transcripts (all of the isolated RNA was reverse transcribed). Data came from immunoSEQ multiplex PCR; TCRdb stores just in-frame clones and leaves some out. The profile covers about 650,000 clones, with around an eighth appearing a single time and more than 0.1% taken by the ten largest. Whole-study results and caveats: The study found moderately but significantly shorter TCRB CDR3s in all four CD4+ subsets of Type 1 diabetes patients.

These receptors' targets are unknown. Sequenced input: naive CD4+ T cells from blood. The receptors derive from a man aged 25 to 40 with type 1 diabetes.

The V and J genes are TRBV11-2 and TRBJ2-1; 10 bases map to TRBD1. The V segment lost 5 bases and the J segment 6 bases; nucleotides outside the gene matches: 7. CDR1 is SGHAT and CDR2 is FQNNGV in the germline V gene. The CDR3 contains 15 residues. The DNA for the CDR3 is TGTGCCAGCAGCCCCACCCGGACAGGGGGCAATGAGCAGTTCTTC. It encodes CASSPTRTGGNEQFF.

The genes are TRBV6-1 and TRBJ1-2; D gene uncertain. The CDR3 extends over 13 amino acids. Per the germline V gene, CDR1 is MNHNS and CDR2 is SASEGT. V lost 1 base to trimming and J lost 2 bases, with 5 bases between them. The CDR3 nucleotides read TGTGCCAGCAGTGAAGGGTACAACTATGGCTACACCTTC. It is translated as CASSEGYNYGYTF.

The chain has TRBV5-4 and TRBJ2-1; TRBD1 aligns across 10 bases. The CDR3 consists of 15 residues. V gave up 1 base and J gave up 6 bases; unmatched junction bases: 4. Germline V lookup: CDR1 SGHNT, CDR2 YYREEE (reference sequence). CDR3 residues: CASSLKGQGINEQFF. The CDR3 DNA is TGTGCCAGCAGCTTGAAGGGACAGGGGATCAATGAGCAGTTCTTC.

This clone came up a few times. The CDR3 nucleotides are TGTGCCAGCAGAGGGGTAGATAATTCACCCCTCCACTTT. Protein product: CASRGVDNSPLHF. The chain employs TRBV25-1 and TRBJ1-6, with D maybe TRBD1 (5 bases). V was trimmed by 6 bases and J by 5 bases, leaving 8 bases between them. The CDR3 sequence is 13 residues long. Germline values: CDR1 MGHDK, CDR2 SYGVNS.

This clone turned up a few times. The chain joins TRBV7-2 to TRBJ1-5; 7 bases map to TRBD1. The V gene end was trimmed by 4 bases and the J gene end by 6 bases; junction bases not matched to a gene: 9. CDR1 is SGHTA, CDR2 FQGNSA, per germline. The CDR3 loop spans 15 amino acids. CDR3 coding DNA: TGTGCCAGCAGCTCATACAGGGGAGCTGGTCAGCCCCAGCATTTT. Translation: CASSSYRGAGQPQHF.

This clone was detected a few times. The J gene is TRBJ2-1, the V gene TRBV7-2; D possibly uses TRBD1 or TRBD2 (5 bases each). V lost 6 bases to trimming and J lost 1 base, with 22 bases between them. Germline loops: CDR1 SGHTA, CDR2 FQGNSA. This CDR3 is built from 18 residues. The CDR3 bases are TGTGCCAGCAGGATGGGGCCCCGGTTGACGGGGTCCTACAATGAGCAGTTCTTC. Translated, it gives CASRMGPRLTGSYNEQFF.

This sequence joins TRBV6-5 and TRBJ2-1, with 10 bases aligning to TRBD2. Germline-derived CDR1 and CDR2 are MNHEY and SVGAGI. CDR3 size: 15 residues. Losses at the gene ends were 8 bases for V and 2 bases for J; bases not matched to a gene: 6. The chain's CDR3 is CASGRLAGPYNEQFF. The CDR3 DNA reads as TGTGCCAGCGGGCGACTAGCGGGCCCCTACAATGAGCAGTTCTTC.

J is TRBJ1-6 and V is TRBV5-1; D is ambiguous. Germline assignment: CDR1 SGHRS and CDR2 YFSETQ. The CDR3 is 14 amino acids. Trimming removed 4 bases from V and 10 bases from J, with 15 bases in between. CDR3 nucleotides: TGCGCCAGCAGCGCGGGTCTGACTGGATCACCCCTCCACTTT. Protein sequence: CASSAGLTGSPLHF.

The V gene is TRBV6-5, the J gene TRBJ1-2; D is ambiguous. The CDR3 has 13 amino acids. V shed 6 bases and J shed 7 bases, with 15 bases lying between them. Germline V CDR1 and CDR2: MNHEY, SVGAGI. The CDR3 sequence: CASRFDGGSGYTF. The CDR3 DNA sequence: TGTGCCAGCAGGTTCGACGGAGGCAGTGGCTACACCTTC.